This entry lists 19 T cell receptor beta chains sequenced from one sample in a study of Ad26.COV2.S vaccination and SARS-CoV-2 variants. Generated by immunoSEQ multiplex PCR, the TCRdb table keeps only in-frame clones and is missing some. In the table there are about half a million clones, 89% of which are singletons. Treatment in this sample: some 20 received Ad26.COV2.S at low or high dose, single or two shots; about 5 received placebo; per-sample allocation not given. Sampling was done on day 63 after the first vaccine or placebo injection. The sample consisted of peripheral blood, taken in a trial of Ad26.COV2.S vaccine versus placebo. Every receptor here comes from a person aged 18-60 years who received the Ad26.COV2.S COVID-19 vaccine or a placebo.

This chain uses TRBV5-6 with TRBJ1-2; 7 bases match TRBD1. The trim removed 3 bases at V and 4 bases at J, leaving 9 bases unmatched. The CDR3 totals 15 residues. The V gene's germline CDR1 is SGHDT and CDR2 YYEEEE. The DNA for the CDR3 is TGTGCCAGCAGCTCCGGAGGGGGCGTGGGCTATGGCTACACCTTC. Its protein product is CASSSGGGVGYGYTF.

This chain links TRBV2 with TRBJ1-3, with D maybe TRBD1 (6 bases). V lost 9 bases and J lost 3, with 12 bases in between. This CDR3 spans 13 amino acids. Germline V gene data show CDR1 as SNHLY and CDR2 as FYNNEI. CDR3 loop: CARGGRGGNTIYF. The CDR3 DNA reads TGTGCCAGGGGGGGCAGAGGTGGAAACACCATATATTTT.

The V call is TRBV6-5, the J call TRBJ2-1, with 7 bases fitting TRBD2. The J segment lost 5 bases and the V segment lost 6 bases, leaving 10 bases of the junction unmatched. Germline-derived CDR1 and CDR2 are MNHEY and SVGAGI. The CDR3 extends over 15 amino acids. The CDR3 loop reads CASRPHLGRDNEQFF. CDR3 DNA: TGTGCCAGCAGACCACATTTGGGGAGGGACAATGAGCAGTTCTTC.

The CDR3 here is CASSQDMGGRAPLFF. In DNA form, the CDR3 reads TGCGCCAGCAGCCAAGACATGGGCGGGAGGGCCCCCCTGTTCTTC. V gene TRBV4-1 combines with J gene TRBJ2-1, with 9 bases fitting TRBD2. The germline CDR1 and CDR2 sequences are MGHRA and YSYEKL. There are 15 residues in the CDR3. V lost 0 bases and J lost 15; bases outside the gene matches: 12.

The rearrangement links TRBV6-2 or TRBV6-3 to TRBJ2-2; D gene unclear. CDR3 length: 15 amino acids. CDR1 is MNHEY and CDR2 is SVGEGT in the germline V gene. With 5 bases removed from V and 0 bases from J, the gap between germline ends came to 10 bases. CDR3 bases: TGTGCCAGCAGTGTTAGCAGCACGAACACCGGGGAGCTGTTTTTT. Amino acid sequence: CASSVSSTNTGELFF.

A few counts support this clone. The genes are TRBV7-2 and TRBJ1-1, with 8 bases identical to TRBD1. Looked up from germline, CDR1 is SGHTA and CDR2 is FQGNSA. The CDR3 contains 14 residues. Losses at the gene ends were 5 bases for V and 4 bases for J; bases not matched to a gene: 6. DNA of the CDR3: TGTGCCAGCAGCACCGGGACAGGAGGCACTGAAGCTTTCTTT. Its translation: CASSTGTGGTEAFF. Looking up the rest from reference TRBV7-2 and TRBJ1-1 gives the full variable domain: GAGVSQSPSNKVTEKGKDVELRCDPISGHTALYWYRQSLGQGLEFLIYFQGNSAPDKSGLPSDRFSAERTGGSVSTLTIQRTQQEDSAVYLCASSTGTGGTEAFFGQGTRLTVV.

This chain connects TRBV7-3 to TRBJ1-1; D is perhaps TRBD1 (5 bases). The germline CDR1 and CDR2 sequences are SGHTA and FQGTGA. CDR3 length: 13 residues. V dropped 1 base and J dropped 4 bases, with 7 bases sitting between them. The CDR3 loop reads CASSLNGGTEAFF. The CDR3 bases are TGTGCCAGCAGCTTAAATGGGGGCACTGAAGCTTTCTTT. Filled out from reference TRBV7-3 and TRBJ1-1, the complete variable domain reads GAGVSQTPSNKVTEKGKYVELRCDPISGHTALYWYRQSLGQGPEFLIYFQGTGAADDSGLPNDRFFAVRPEGSVSTLKIQRTERGDSAVYLCASSLNGGTEAFFGQGTRLTVV.

This chain links TRBV18 with TRBJ2-5, with D possibly matching TRBD2 (6 bases). There are 13 residues in the CDR3. Between the trimmed V and J ends, which lost 6 bases and 4 bases, there was a span of 12 bases. Germline V gene lookup returns CDR1 KGHSH and CDR2 LQKENI. The CDR3 spells CASSARRGETQYF. The DNA of the CDR3 is TGTGCCAGCTCCGCCCGGAGGGGAGAGACCCAGTACTTC. Using reference TRBV18 and TRBJ2-5 for the parts outside the CDR3, the full variable domain is NAGVMQNPRHLVRRRGQEARLRCSPMKGHSHVYWYRQLPEEGLKFMVYLQKENIIDESGMPKERFSAEFPKEGPSILRIQQVVRGDSAAYFCASSARRGETQYFGPGTRLLVL.

This chain links TRBV9 with TRBJ2-1, with 8 bases that match TRBD2. CDR3 length equals 15 residues. The germline V gene encodes CDR1 SGDLS and CDR2 YYNGEE. V shed 4 bases, J shed 7 bases, and the junction held 10 bases outside the gene matches. CDR3 region: CASSFSGARGNEQFF. The DNA of the CDR3 is TGTGCCAGCAGCTTTAGCGGGGCCCGGGGTAATGAGCAGTTCTTC.

The V and J genes are TRBV27 and TRBJ1-1; a weak D match, TRBD1 (6 bases). CDR1 is MNHEY and CDR2 is SMNVEV in the germline V gene (reference sequence). This CDR3 spans 14 amino acids. Trimming took 3 bases from V and 7 from J, leaving 15 bases between them. CDR3 in amino acids: CASSFGQGPSEAFF. Written as DNA, the CDR3 is TGTGCCAGCAGTTTTGGGCAGGGGCCTAGTGAAGCTTTCTTT.

This chain links TRBV6-5 with TRBJ1-1; the D is unclear. The CDR3 is 13 residues long. V lost 8 bases and J 0 bases, leaving 10 bases between the germline ends. CDR1 MNHEY and CDR2 SVGAGI come from the germline V gene. As DNA, the CDR3 is TGTGCCAGCGGGCGGGCGATGAACACTGAAGCTTTCTTT. This codes for CASGRAMNTEAFF.

This chain uses TRBV19 with TRBJ2-1, with TRBD2 identical over 11 bases. Unmatched junction bases numbered 5, after V lost 3 bases and J lost 7 bases. Germline CDR1 reads LNHDA; CDR2 reads SQIVND (reference sequence). CDR3 length equals 15 residues. CDR3 region: CASSMVAGGRNEQFF. The CDR3 DNA follows: TGTGCCAGTAGTATGGTAGCGGGGGGGCGGAATGAGCAGTTCTTC.

The chain links TRBV30 to TRBJ1-2; 10 positions match TRBD1. Germline V CDR1 and CDR2: GTSNPN, SVGIG (reference sequence). This CDR3 contains 13 residues. Trimming took 6 bases from V and 0 from J; bases not matched to a gene: 1. The CDR3 is CACGTGANYGYTF. The CDR3, as DNA: TGTGCCTGTGGGACAGGGGCTAACTATGGCTACACCTTC.

In DNA, the CDR3 is TGTGCCAGCAGTCCTCAAGCAGGGAGCCAGAACACTGAAGCTTTCTTT. Protein sequence: CASSPQAGSQNTEAFF. This chain joins TRBV27 and TRBJ1-1; D is perhaps TRBD1 (5 bases). The CDR3 consists of 16 residues. The V and J ends lost 5 bases and 1 base respectively, with 17 bases between them. Germline V gene data show CDR1 as MNHEY and CDR2 as SMNVEV (reference sequence).

The rearrangement joins TRBV7-9 to TRBJ2-7; D is undetermined. The V gene lost 6 bases and the J gene lost 10 bases, with 16 bases spanning the gap. The CDR3 loop spans 12 amino acids. Germline CDR1 SEHNR, CDR2 FQNEAQ (reference sequence). CDR3 protein: CASSLAAGRQYF. In nucleotides, the CDR3 is TGTGCCAGCAGTTTGGCGGCAGGACGACAGTACTTC.

The chain uses TRBV4-2 and TRBJ1-5; perhaps TRBD1 as D (5 bases). The CDR3 consists of 15 residues. CDR1 and CDR2 (germline): LGHNA, YNFKEQ. V lost 0 bases, J lost 8 bases, and 14 bases lay in between. In nucleotides, the CDR3 is TGTGCCAGCAGCCAAGATGCGGGGGAAGGGAAGCCCCAGCATTTT. This sequence encodes CASSQDAGEGKPQHF.

This chain links TRBV30 with TRBJ2-3, with D maybe TRBD2 (7 bases). Looked up from germline, CDR1 is GTSNPN and CDR2 is SVGIG (reference sequence). Trimming cost V 8 bases and J 4 bases, with 22 bases left between them. The CDR3 is 15 residues long. The chain's CDR3 is CARTRPGGRADTQYF. The CDR3 nucleotides are TGTGCCCGGACACGTCCGGGGGGCCGGGCAGATACGCAGTATTTT. Together with reference TRBV30 and TRBJ2-3, the CDR3 gives the full variable domain: SQTIHQWPATLVQPVGSPLSLECTVEGTSNPNLYWYRQAAGRGLQLLFYSVGIGQISSEVPQNLSASRPQDRQFILSSKKLLLSDSGFYLCARTRPGGRADTQYFGPGTRLTVL.

The CDR3 nucleotides read TGCGCCAGCAGCCCGAGACCCGGGACTGAACTCCCCAATGAGCAGTTCTTC. The encoded protein is CASSPRPGTELPNEQFF. The chain is built from TRBV4-1 and TRBJ2-1; a weak D match, TRBD2 (6 bases). Per the germline V gene, CDR1 is MGHRA and CDR2 is YSYEKL. V lost 4 bases and J lost 6, with 22 bases in between. This CDR3 has 17 residues.

The chain links TRBV27 to TRBJ2-3; 13 nucleotides match TRBD2. There are 17 residues in the CDR3. The germline V gene has CDR1 MNHEY and CDR2 SMNVEV (reference sequence). Trimming took 6 bases from V and 0 from J; bases not matched to a gene: 6. CDR3 in DNA: TGTGCCAGCAGCCGGACTAGCGGGAGACTTAGCACAGATACGCAGTATTTT. Encoded protein: CASSRTSGRLSTDTQYF.